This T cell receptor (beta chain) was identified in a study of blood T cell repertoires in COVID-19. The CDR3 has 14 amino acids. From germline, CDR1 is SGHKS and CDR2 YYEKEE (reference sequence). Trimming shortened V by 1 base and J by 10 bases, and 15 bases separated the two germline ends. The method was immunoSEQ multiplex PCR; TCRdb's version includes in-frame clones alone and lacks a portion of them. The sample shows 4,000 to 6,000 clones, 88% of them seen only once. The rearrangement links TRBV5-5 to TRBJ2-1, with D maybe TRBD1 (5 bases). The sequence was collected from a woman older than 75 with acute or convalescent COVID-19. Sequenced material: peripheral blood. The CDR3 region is CASSLFPGNEEQFF. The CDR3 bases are TGTGCCAGCAGCTTGTTCCCAGGGAACGAGGAGCAGTTCTTC.